Listed below are T cell receptor beta chains from one sample, sequenced in a study of blood T cell repertoires in COVID-19. Sequenced by immunoSEQ multiplex PCR; TCRdb stores in-frame clones only, minus some. Of 230,000 or so clones listed, around 80% are singletons. Sequenced sample: peripheral blood. All receptors come from a man in his forties who had recovered from COVID-19. The CDR3 runs from the conserved cysteine through the conserved F or W. Fields, in order: V gene, D gene, clone size, J gene, CDR3 protein, CDR3 DNA. A D gene is named only where the DNA matches it firmly. Only part of the rows carry a size: once, few, many, or a class if the clone is expanded.

TRBV9	TRBD2	.	TRBJ2-1	CASSVREGRHEQFF	TGTGCCAGCAGCGTCCGGGAGGGCCGACATGAGCAGTTCTTC
TRBV10-3	TRBD2	once	TRBJ2-7	CAISTSGGSYEQYF	TGTGCCATCAGTACTAGCGGGGGGTCCTACGAGCAGTACTTC
TRBV19	TRBD2	.	TRBJ2-6	CASTGLDASGANVLTF	TGTGCCAGTACGGGACTAGACGCCTCTGGGGCCAACGTCCTGACTTTC
TRBV19	.	.	TRBJ2-2	CASRMWAGQNTGELFF	TGTGCCAGTCGGATGTGGGCGGGGCAGAACACCGGGGAGCTGTTTTTT
TRBV7-2	TRBD1	few	TRBJ1-2	CASSLDKGADYGYTF	TGTGCCAGCAGCTTAGATAAGGGGGCAGACTATGGCTACACCTTC
TRBV19	.	.	TRBJ1-2	CASSTPAQGGYTF	TGTGCCAGTAGTACCCCCGCTCAGGGCGGCTACACCTTC
TRBV15	.	few	TRBJ1-5	CATSRERAVSNQPQHF	TGTGCCACCAGCAGAGAGCGGGCTGTTAGCAATCAGCCCCAGCATTTT
TRBV6-2/TRBV6-3	.	.	TRBJ1-2	CASGSIGVSTF	TGTGCCAGCGGTTCCATTGGAGTGAGTACCTTC
TRBV11-2	.	.	TRBJ2-1	CASSSTQGGPYNEQFF	TGTGCCAGCAGCTCCACACAGGGAGGGCCCTACAATGAGCAGTTCTTC
TRBV7-2	TRBD2	.	TRBJ2-4	CASSRAAGLAKNIQYF	TGTGCCAGCAGCCGCGCAGCGGGGCTAGCCAAAAACATTCAGTACTTC
TRBV18	.	.	TRBJ1-2	CASSGGDYGYTF	TGTGCCAGCTCAGGCGGTGACTATGGCTACACCTTC
TRBV15	.	.	TRBJ2-7	CATSRPRGPSYEQYF	TGTGCCACCAGCAGACCCCGAGGGCCCTCCTACGAGCAGTACTTC
TRBV12-5	.	.	TRBJ2-1	CASESGAIGDEQFF	TGTGCTAGTGAGAGTGGAGCGATAGGCGATGAGCAGTTCTTC
TRBV2	.	.	TRBJ2-5	CASSERTAGETQYF	TGTGCCAGCAGTGAAAGAACAGCCGGAGAGACCCAGTACTTC
TRBV2	.	few	TRBJ1-3	CASTRSGNTIYF	TGTGCCAGCACGAGATCTGGAAACACCATATATTTT
TRBV6-5	TRBD2	.	TRBJ2-7	CASSPMGGNGEQYF	TGTGCCAGCAGTCCCATGGGGGGGAACGGCGAGCAGTACTTC
TRBV19	TRBD1	.	TRBJ2-7	CASRRQGRSYEQYF	TGTGCCAGTAGGAGACAGGGTCGGTCCTACGAGCAGTACTTC
TRBV4-2	.	.	TRBJ2-7	CASSQDLRGYEQYF	TGTGCCAGCAGCCAAGATCTCCGGGGATACGAGCAGTACTTC
TRBV5-5	.	.	TRBJ1-1	CASSLVADTEAFF	TGTGCCAGCAGCTTGGTCGCGGACACTGAAGCTTTCTTT
TRBV12-3/TRBV12-4	.	.	TRBJ2-2	CASGLYRTGELFF	TGTGCCAGCGGACTCTATCGCACCGGGGAGCTGTTTTTT
TRBV7-8	TRBD2	.	TRBJ2-7	CASSPSGGFDEQYF	TGTGCCAGCAGTCCGAGCGGGGGTTTCGACGAGCAGTACTTC
TRBV10-1	.	.	TRBJ2-2	CASSPTGSNTGELFF	TGCGCCAGCAGCCCAACAGGGTCGAACACCGGGGAGCTGTTTTTT
TRBV19	.	.	TRBJ2-7	CASSSDSYEQYF	TGTGCCAGTAGTTCCGACTCGTACGAGCAGTACTTC
TRBV3-1/TRBV3-2	.	.	TRBJ1-6	CASSQDQGTDPYSPLHF	TGTGCCAGCAGCCAAGATCAGGGGACGGATCCTTATTCACCCCTCCACTTT
TRBV27	.	few	TRBJ1-2	CASSLRGYGYTF	TGTGCCAGCAGTTTACGAGGGTATGGCTACACCTTC
TRBV3-1/TRBV3-2	.	.	TRBJ2-5	CASSQGPGGETQYF	TGTGCCAGCAGCCAAGGCCCTGGGGGGGAGACCCAGTACTTC
TRBV7-6	TRBD2	.	TRBJ2-7	CASSYTSGPYEQYF	TGTGCCAGCAGCTATACTAGCGGCCCCTACGAGCAGTACTTC
TRBV7-9	TRBD2	once	TRBJ2-5	CASSLVALAARETQYF	TGTGCCAGCAGCTTAGTTGCCCTAGCGGCGAGGGAGACCCAGTACTTC
TRBV5-4	.	few	TRBJ2-3	CASTYPDRTDTQYF	TGTGCCAGCACCTACCCTGACAGGACAGATACGCAGTATTTT
TRBV12-3/TRBV12-4	TRBD1	.	TRBJ2-7	CASSLQGAYEQYF	TGTGCCAGCAGTCTCCAGGGGGCCTACGAGCAGTACTTC
TRBV7-2	.	.	TRBJ2-5	CASSLRTGREETQYF	TGTGCCAGCAGCCTCCGGACAGGGAGGGAAGAGACCCAGTACTTC
TRBV5-1	TRBD1	.	TRBJ1-1	CASSLGTGGWKSTEAFF	TGCGCCAGCAGCTTGGGGACAGGGGGCTGGAAGAGCACTGAAGCTTTCTTT
TRBV5-1	TRBD1	.	TRBJ1-5	CASSLDQGDGQPQHF	TGCGCCAGCAGCTTGGATCAGGGGGACGGTCAGCCCCAGCATTTT
TRBV12-3/TRBV12-4	.	.	TRBJ2-7	CASREGSYEQYF	TGTGCCAGCAGAGAAGGGAGTTACGAGCAGTACTTC
TRBV5-4	.	.	TRBJ2-7	CASSLVPPDTEQYF	TGTGCCAGCAGCTTGGTTCCCCCAGATACCGAGCAGTACTTC
TRBV9	.	.	TRBJ2-1	CASSARLGFGNEQFF	TGTGCCAGCAGCGCCCGACTAGGGTTTGGGAATGAGCAGTTCTTC
TRBV6-5	TRBD1	.	TRBJ2-7	CASRDRGHDEQYF	TGTGCCAGCCGGGACAGGGGACATGACGAGCAGTACTTC
TRBV7-2	TRBD1	.	TRBJ2-7	CASSFTVGTGEQYF	TGTGCCAGCAGCTTTACCGTCGGGACAGGCGAGCAGTACTTC
TRBV29-1	.	few	TRBJ2-2	CSGLDYIGELFF	TGCAGCGGTCTAGACTACATCGGGGAGCTGTTTTTT
TRBV12-1	.	.	TRBJ2-2	CASSFFKAGFAGELFF	TGTGCCAGCAGCTTCTTTAAGGCAGGGTTCGCCGGGGAGCTGTTTTTT
TRBV4-3	.	few	TRBJ1-4	CASSQAGFGEKLFF	TGCGCCAGCAGCCAAGCGGGATTTGGGGAAAAACTGTTTTTT
TRBV2	TRBD1	.	TRBJ2-7	CASSQGQGSYEQYF	TGTGCCAGCAGTCAAGGACAGGGCTCCTACGAGCAGTACTTC
TRBV12-5	.	.	TRBJ1-2	CASGSRGQTYTF	TGTGCTAGTGGGTCCCGCGGGCAGACCTACACCTTC
TRBV29-1	TRBD2	.	TRBJ2-1	CSVGRVGEQFF	TGCAGCGTGGGGAGGGTCGGTGAGCAGTTCTTC
TRBV10-3	TRBD1	.	TRBJ2-3	CAISDQTGVADTQYF	TGTGCCATCAGTGACCAAACAGGGGTGGCAGATACGCAGTATTTT
TRBV6-2/TRBV6-3	TRBD2	.	TRBJ2-1	CASSYSSTGTRLFF	TGTGCCAGCAGTTACTCGAGTACCGGGACTAGACTGTTCTTC